Listed here is a single TCR beta chain. This specimen comes from a study of long-term antiretroviral therapy in people with HIV. Survey level was the resolution at which the v3.0 immunoSEQ assay ran. Assay: immunoSEQ multiplex PCR; the TCRdb copy retains only in-frame clones and omits some. The sample records under 20,000 clones, 80% being singletons. The J segment lost 6 bases and the V segment lost 6 bases, leaving 5 bases of the junction unmatched. The CDR3 length is 14 residues. Germline CDR1 is SNHLY and CDR2 is FYNNEI. This TCR came from a woman between 40 and 55 years old with HIV. The V and J genes are TRBV2 and TRBJ2-1, with 10 bases matching TRBD2. The source material was unsorted PBMCs, sampled 0.2 years after starting antiretroviral therapy. For the CDR3, the DNA is TGTGCCAGCAGAGAGCGGGAGGGCCGCAATGAGCAGTTCTTC. This gives the protein CASREREGRNEQFF.